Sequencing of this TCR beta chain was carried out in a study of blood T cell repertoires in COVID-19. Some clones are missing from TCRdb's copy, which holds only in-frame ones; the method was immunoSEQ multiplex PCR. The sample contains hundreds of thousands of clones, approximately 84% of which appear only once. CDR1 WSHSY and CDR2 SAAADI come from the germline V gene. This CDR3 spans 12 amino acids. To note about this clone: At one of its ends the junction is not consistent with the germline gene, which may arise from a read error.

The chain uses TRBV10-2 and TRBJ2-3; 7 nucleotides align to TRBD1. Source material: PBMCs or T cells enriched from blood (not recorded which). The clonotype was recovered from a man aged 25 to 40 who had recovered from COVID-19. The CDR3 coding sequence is TGCGCCAGCAGTGAGGAAAACTGGGACAGCCATTTT. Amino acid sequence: CASSEENWDSHF.